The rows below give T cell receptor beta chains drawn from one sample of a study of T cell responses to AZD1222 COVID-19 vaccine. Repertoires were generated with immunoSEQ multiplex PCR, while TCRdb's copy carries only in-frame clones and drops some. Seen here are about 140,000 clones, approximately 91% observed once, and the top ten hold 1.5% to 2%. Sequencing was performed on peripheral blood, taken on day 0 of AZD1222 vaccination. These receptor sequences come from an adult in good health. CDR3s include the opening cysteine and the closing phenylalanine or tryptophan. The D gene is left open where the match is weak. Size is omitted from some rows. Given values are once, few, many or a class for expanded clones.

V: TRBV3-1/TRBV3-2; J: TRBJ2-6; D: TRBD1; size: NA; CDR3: CASSQDPWTGDSGANVLTF; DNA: TGTGCCAGCAGCCAAGATCCCTGGACAGGGGACTCTGGGGCCAACGTCCTGACTTTC
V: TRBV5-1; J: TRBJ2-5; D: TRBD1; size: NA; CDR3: CASSFVGGERSETQYF; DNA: TGCGCCAGCAGCTTTGTAGGGGGCGAAAGGTCGGAGACCCAGTACTTC
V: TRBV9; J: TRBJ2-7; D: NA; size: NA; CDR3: CASGSPDYEQYF; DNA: TGTGCCAGCGGCAGCCCAGACTACGAGCAGTACTTC
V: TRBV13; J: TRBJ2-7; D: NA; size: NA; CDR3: CASSSEGAELSSYEQYF; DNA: TGTGCCAGCAGCTCCGAGGGAGCAGAACTTAGCTCCTACGAGCAGTACTTC
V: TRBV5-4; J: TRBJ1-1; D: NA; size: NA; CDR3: CASSFGYKAFF; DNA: TGTGCCAGCAGCTTCGGCTATAAAGCTTTCTTT
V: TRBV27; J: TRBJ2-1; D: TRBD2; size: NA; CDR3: CASSLSTSGIGEQFF; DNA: TGTGCCAGCAGTTTATCGACTAGCGGGATCGGTGAGCAGTTCTTC
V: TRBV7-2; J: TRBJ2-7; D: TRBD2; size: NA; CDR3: CASSLKQGGPYEQYF; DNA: TGTGCCAGCAGCTTAAAGCAGGGAGGGCCCTACGAGCAGTACTTC
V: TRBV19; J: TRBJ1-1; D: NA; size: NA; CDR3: CASKSAANTEAFF; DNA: TGTGCCAGTAAGTCGGCAGCTAACACTGAAGCTTTCTTT
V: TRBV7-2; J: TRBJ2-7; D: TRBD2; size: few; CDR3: CASSLSGGLIYEQYF; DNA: TGTGCCAGCAGTTTAAGCGGGGGGCTAATCTACGAGCAGTACTTC
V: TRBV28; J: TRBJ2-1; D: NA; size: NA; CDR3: CASSPDPIGTLLLF; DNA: TGTGCCAGCAGCCCGGACCCGATAGGGACCCTCCTGCTCTTC